Following are 17 T cell receptor beta chains from one sample sequenced in a study of blood T cell repertoires in COVID-19. The data were produced by immunoSEQ multiplex PCR, yet TCRdb's version contains in-frame clones alone and is incomplete. The table includes roughly 72,000 clones, about 88% detected once. The sequencing input was peripheral blood. The receptors stem from a human donor in a cohort sampled during active COVID-19.

The chain couples TRBV7-2 to TRBJ1-2, with 8 bases lining up with TRBD1. Trimming took 6 bases from V and 4 from J; bases not matched to a gene: 19. The CDR3 sequence is 18 residues long. Germline V gene data show CDR1 as SGHTA and CDR2 as FQGNSA. The CDR3 loop reads CASSPGGPSRGRVYGYTF. In nucleotides, the CDR3 is TGTGCCAGCAGTCCCGGTGGGCCCAGCAGGGGGCGCGTCTATGGCTACACCTTC.

This CDR3 is CASSYRRLAGKGTDTQYF. The DNA for the CDR3 is TGTGCCAGCAGTTACCGACGACTAGCGGGGAAGGGCACAGATACGCAGTATTTT. The chain links TRBV6-2 or TRBV6-3 to TRBJ2-3; TRBD2 matches at 11 bases. V lost 2 bases and J lost 1; bases outside the gene matches: 8. In germline, CDR1 is MNHEY, CDR2 SVGEGT. This CDR3 contains 18 residues.

The chain uses TRBV28 and TRBJ2-3; D gene unclear. The length of the CDR3 is 15 residues. Trimming removed 2 bases at V and 0 bases at J, with 9 bases between. From germline, CDR1 is MDHEN and CDR2 SYDVKM. CDR3 protein: CASSLGGPSTDTQYF. The CDR3 coding sequence is TGTGCCAGCAGTTTAGGCGGTCCTAGCACAGATACGCAGTATTTT.

The chain joins TRBV6-2 or TRBV6-3 to TRBJ2-3; D remains ambiguous. The V end was cut by 2 bases, the J end by 11 bases, with 14 bases between. The CDR3 has 13 amino acids. CDR1 is MNHEY, CDR2 SVGEGT, per germline. CDR3 protein: CASSYGLKIGQYF. CDR3 DNA: TGTGCCAGCAGTTACGGGCTCAAGATCGGGCAGTATTTT.

This chain uses TRBV19 with TRBJ2-1, with TRBD2 matching 13 bases. Germline CDR1 is LNHDA and CDR2 is SQIVND (reference sequence). V shed 4 bases, J shed 0 bases, and the junction held 12 bases outside the gene matches. The CDR3 spans 20 residues. CDR3 in amino acids: CASSKWTSGSSLSSYNEQFF. Here the CDR3 DNA reads TGTGCCAGTAGTAAATGGACTAGCGGGAGTAGCCTGAGCTCCTACAATGAGCAGTTCTTC. The whole variable domain, filled in from reference TRBV19 and TRBJ2-1, reads DGGITQSPKYLFRKEGQNVTLSCEQNLNHDAMYWYRQDPGQGLRLIYYSQIVNDFQKGDIAEGYSVSREKKESFPLTVTSAQKNPTAFYLCASSKWTSGSSLSSYNEQFFGPGTRLTVL.

V usage is TRBV3-1 (or the pseudogene TRBV3-2) and J usage is TRBJ1-1; D call uncertain. Germline values: CDR1 LGHDT, CDR2 YNNKEL (reference sequence). Trimming cost V 1 base and J 6 bases, with 12 bases left between them. The CDR3 contains 14 residues. CDR3 in DNA: TGTGCCAGCAGCCAAGGTAGAACTAACGCTGAAGCTTTCTTT. Its protein is CASSQGRTNAEAFF.

The chain recombines TRBV5-1 with TRBJ2-1, with D possibly TRBD2 on 6 matching bases. The CDR3 is made up of 14 amino acids. V was trimmed by 5 bases and J by 4 bases, leaving 13 bases between them. Germline V CDR1 and CDR2: SGHRS, YFSETQ. The chain's CDR3 is CASSSGTSYNEQFF. CDR3 nucleotides: TGCGCCAGCAGTTCCGGGACTTCTTACAATGAGCAGTTCTTC.

The chain has TRBV7-9 and TRBJ1-1; the match to TRBD1 covers 7 bases. CDR1 is SEHNR and CDR2 is FQNEAQ in the germline V gene (reference sequence). This CDR3 contains 13 residues. V trimming: 4 bases; J trimming: 11 bases; junction bases outside the gene matches: 10. DNA for the CDR3: TGTGCCAGCAGCTCAGAGAGACAGGGCGAGGCTTTCTTT. It yields the protein CASSSERQGEAFF.

Comments on this clone: One end of the junction fails to match germline, which may point to a read error. The gene calls are TRBV6-5 and TRBJ2-2; weak D call: TRBD1 (6 bases). The CDR3 spans 16 residues. The germline V gene has CDR1 MNHEY and CDR2 SVGAGI. The DNA for the CDR3 is TGTGCCAGCAGTAACTCGGGACACGCGAACACCGGGGAGCTGTTTTTT. Protein: CASSNSGHANTGELFF.

The V and J genes are TRBV28 and TRBJ1-2; D is ambiguous. Trimming removed 8 bases at V and 2 bases at J, with 9 bases between. This CDR3 contains 12 residues. Germline V gene sequence: CDR1 MDHEN, CDR2 SYDVKM. Here the CDR3 reads CASVQNNYGYTF. The DNA for the CDR3 is TGTGCCAGCGTACAGAACAACTATGGCTACACCTTC.

The chain recombines TRBV11-2 with TRBJ2-3; 12 bases map to TRBD2. V gave up 2 bases and J gave up 0 bases; unmatched junction bases: 0. The CDR3 spans 16 residues. In germline, CDR1 is SGHAT, CDR2 FQNNGV. CDR3 DNA: TGTGCCAGCAGCTTACTAGCGGGAGGGAGCACAGATACGCAGTATTTT. This codes for CASSLLAGGSTDTQYF.

The chain carries TRBV18 and TRBJ2-5; 8 bases agree with TRBD2. There are 15 residues in the CDR3. The germline gives CDR1 KGHSH, CDR2 LQKENI. V dropped 2 bases and J dropped 1; count of bases not matched to a gene: 3. CDR3 protein: CASSPAGGLQETQYF. CDR3 DNA sequence: TGTGCCAGCTCACCAGCGGGGGGTCTCCAAGAGACCCAGTACTTC. Drawing the rest from reference TRBV18 and TRBJ2-5, the complete variable domain is NAGVMQNPRHLVRRRGQEARLRCSPMKGHSHVYWYRQLPEEGLKFMVYLQKENIIDESGMPKERFSAEFPKEGPSILRIQQVVRGDSAAYFCASSPAGGLQETQYFGPGTRLLVL.

The chain couples TRBV28 to TRBJ1-1, with D possibly TRBD1 on 5 matching bases. V was pared by 1 base and J by 8 bases, with 17 bases between. The CDR3 is 15 residues long. CDR1 is MDHEN and CDR2 is SYDVKM in the germline V gene. The CDR3 sequence: CASSLLAPTWGEAFF. The CDR3 DNA sequence: TGTGCCAGCAGTTTATTAGCCCCAACCTGGGGCGAAGCTTTCTTT.

This sequence joins TRBV18 and TRBJ2-1; no reliable D call. The CDR3 has 15 residues. Germline-derived CDR1 and CDR2 are KGHSH and LQKENI. Trimming took 2 bases from V and 0 from J, leaving 8 bases between them. The DNA of the CDR3 is TGTGCCAGCTCACCAAAAGCCTACTCCTACAATGAGCAGTTCTTC. It translates to CASSPKAYSYNEQFF.

This clone was seen a few times. V is TRBV29-1 and J is TRBJ2-1; a weak D match, TRBD1 (5 bases). The germline CDR1 and CDR2 sequences are SQVTM and ANQGSEA. CDR3 length: 11 amino acids. Trimming shortened V by 7 bases and J by 10 bases, and 14 bases separated the two germline ends. The CDR3 loop is CSASAREEQFF. CDR3 DNA sequence: TGCAGCGCGAGCGCCAGGGAAGAGCAGTTCTTC.

The chain combines TRBV18 with TRBJ2-7; D possibly corresponds to TRBD1 (5 bases). V lost 2 bases, J lost 0 bases, and 20 bases lay in between. CDR1 is KGHSH, CDR2 LQKENI, per germline. The CDR3 sequence is 18 residues long. In nucleotides, the CDR3 is TGTGCCAGCTCACCAACCCGGCAGGGTAGCTCCTACTCCTACGAGCAGTACTTC. Translating it yields CASSPTRQGSSYSYEQYF. Drawing the rest from reference TRBV18 and TRBJ2-7, the complete variable domain is NAGVMQNPRHLVRRRGQEARLRCSPMKGHSHVYWYRQLPEEGLKFMVYLQKENIIDESGMPKERFSAEFPKEGPSILRIQQVVRGDSAAYFCASSPTRQGSSYSYEQYFGPGTRLTVT.

This chain joins TRBV7-9 and TRBJ2-1, with 11 bases fitting TRBD1. CDR3 size: 16 residues. Germline CDR1 reads SEHNR; CDR2 reads FQNEAQ (reference sequence). V gave up 5 bases and J gave up 7 bases; unmatched junction bases: 10. This CDR3 reads CASSPRFGTGGNEQFF. Written as DNA, the CDR3 is TGTGCCAGCAGCCCCCGATTCGGGACAGGGGGTAATGAGCAGTTCTTC.